The following is a TCR beta chain sequence with its context. Its antigen is unknown. This sample was taken from a study of a mutant IDH1 vaccine in newly diagnosed glioma. Study-wide background: Treated patients comprised about 60% males and approximately 38% females, mean age approximately 42 years. Before enrollment, the patients had been treated with radiotherapy alone, temozolomide alone, or both together. Most of them had received both.

Regarding time point: baseline, week 1 (first vaccination visit). Treatment of the sample: pre-vaccination baseline after standard-of-care therapy. Donors had new WHO grade 3 or 4 IDH1-mutant, ATRX-lost astrocytomas. Sequencing was performed with immunoSEQ multiplex PCR; in TCRdb, only in-frame clones are kept and a portion is missing. The sample has around 99,000 clones, roughly 75% seen once; the top ten hold 7.5%. Study outcomes and limitations: Immune responses induced by vaccination arose in 90% to 95% of the patients.

The sequencing used PBMCs, collected from a glioma patient treated with radiotherapy, temozolomide or both. The receptor's source is a man between 35 and 55 years old with glioma.

CDR3 residues: CASSEYSGGAEDTQYF. The DNA of the CDR3 is TGTGCCAGCAGCGAATACTCGGGGGGAGCGGAAGATACGCAGTATTTT. The chain joins TRBV2 to TRBJ2-3; TRBD2 matches 7 bases. CDR3 length: 16 residues. Losses at the gene ends were 6 bases for V and 5 bases for J; bases not matched to a gene: 14. CDR1 SNHLY and CDR2 FYNNEI come from the germline V gene. The entire variable domain, with the rest obtained from reference TRBV2 and TRBJ2-3, is as follows: EPEVTQTPSHQVTQMGQEVILRCVPISNHLYFYWYRQILGQKVEFLVSFYNNEISEKSEIFDDQFSVERPDGSNFTLKIRSTKLEDSAMYFCASSEYSGGAEDTQYFGPGTRLTVL.